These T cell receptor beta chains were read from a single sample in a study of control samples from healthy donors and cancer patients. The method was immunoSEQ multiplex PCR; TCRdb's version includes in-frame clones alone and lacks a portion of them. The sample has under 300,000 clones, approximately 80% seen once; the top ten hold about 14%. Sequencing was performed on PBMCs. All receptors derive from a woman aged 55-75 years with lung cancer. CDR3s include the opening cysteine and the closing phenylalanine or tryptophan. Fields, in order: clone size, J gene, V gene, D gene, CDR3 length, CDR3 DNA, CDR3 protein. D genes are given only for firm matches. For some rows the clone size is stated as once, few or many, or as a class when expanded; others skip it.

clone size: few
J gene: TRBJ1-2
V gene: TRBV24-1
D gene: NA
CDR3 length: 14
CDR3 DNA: TGTGCCACCAGCGGCCGGGGGAACGACTATGGCTACACCTTC
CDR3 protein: CATSGRGNDYGYTF

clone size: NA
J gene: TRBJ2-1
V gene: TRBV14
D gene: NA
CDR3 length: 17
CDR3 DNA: TGTGCCAGCAGCCAGACGACAGGTTGGAGTTCCTACAATGAGCAGTTCTTC
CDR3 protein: CASSQTTGWSSYNEQFF

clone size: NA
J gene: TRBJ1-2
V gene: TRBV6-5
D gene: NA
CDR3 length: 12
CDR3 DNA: TGTGCCAGCTGGACTCGGCGGATTGGCTACACCTTC
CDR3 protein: CASWTRRIGYTF

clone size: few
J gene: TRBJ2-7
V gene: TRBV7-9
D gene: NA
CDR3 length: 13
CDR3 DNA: TGTGCCAGCAGCTTGCAGTTGGAGGGCGAGCAGTACTTC
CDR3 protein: CASSLQLEGEQYF

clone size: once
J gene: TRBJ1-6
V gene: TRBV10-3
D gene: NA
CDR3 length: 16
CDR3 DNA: TGTGCCATCAGTGAGTTCGGAACAGAGAATAATTCACCCCTCCACTTT
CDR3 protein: CAISEFGTENNSPLHF

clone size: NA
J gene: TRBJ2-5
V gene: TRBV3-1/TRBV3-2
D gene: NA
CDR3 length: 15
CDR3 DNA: TGTGCCAGCAGCCAAGGGGGTTGGGGCGGAGAGACCCAGTACTTC
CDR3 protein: CASSQGGWGGETQYF

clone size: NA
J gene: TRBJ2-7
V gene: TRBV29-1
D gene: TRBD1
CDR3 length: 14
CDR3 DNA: TGCAGCGTGGCCGGGACAGGGGGCGCCTACGAGCAGTACTTC
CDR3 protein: CSVAGTGGAYEQYF

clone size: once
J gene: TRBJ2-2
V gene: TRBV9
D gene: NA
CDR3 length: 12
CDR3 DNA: TGTGCCAGCAGCGTAGGGAGCGGGGAGCTGTTTTTT
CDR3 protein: CASSVGSGELFF

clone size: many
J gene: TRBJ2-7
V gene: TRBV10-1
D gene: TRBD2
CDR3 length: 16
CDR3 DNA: TGCGCCAGCAGTGAGTCGGTAGCGGGATATGTACGCGAGCAGTACTTC
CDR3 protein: CASSESVAGYVREQYF

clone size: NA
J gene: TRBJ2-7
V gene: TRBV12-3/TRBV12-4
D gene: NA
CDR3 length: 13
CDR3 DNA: TGTGCCAGCAGTTTTGGGCAGGTCTACGAGCAGTACTTC
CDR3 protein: CASSFGQVYEQYF

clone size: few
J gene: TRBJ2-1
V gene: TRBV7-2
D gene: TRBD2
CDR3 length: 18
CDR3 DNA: TGTGCCAGCAGCTTCGGGACTAGCGGGAGGAGGGTGGGGAATGAGCAGTTCTTC
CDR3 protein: CASSFGTSGRRVGNEQFF

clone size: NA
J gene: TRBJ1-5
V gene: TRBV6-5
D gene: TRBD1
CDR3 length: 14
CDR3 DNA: TGTGCCAGCAGCTGGACAGGGGAACCTGGGGCCCAGCATTTT
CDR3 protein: CASSWTGEPGAQHF

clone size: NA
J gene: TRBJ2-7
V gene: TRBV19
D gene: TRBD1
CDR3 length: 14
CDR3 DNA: TGTGCCAGTAGCTCCGGGACAGCCAAATACGAGCAGTACTTC
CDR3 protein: CASSSGTAKYEQYF